This TCR beta chain was captured by sequencing in a study of T cells in Graves' hyperthyroidism and ophthalmopathy (dated by TCRdb to between 2018 and 2020). Describing the broader study: Peripheral blood samples were taken at initial diagnosis, before any treatment was given. TCR V-J signatures able to tell the groups apart were searched for in a discovery cohort of 95 or so patients, of whom roughly 42 had Graves' ophthalmopathy and 57 had stable Graves' hyperthyroidism. Prospective prediction of ophthalmopathy was tested in an independent validation cohort of 18 to 20 hyperthyroidism patients and around 16 patients who later progressed to ophthalmopathy. The roughly 100 discovery patients were randomly divided into training and test sets at a 7:3 ratio. The study also compared thyroid tissue and blood T-cell repertoires from a handful of Graves' hyperthyroidism patients. After sampling, hyperthyroidism patients received methimazole starting at 30 mg daily, and ophthalmopathy patients received high-dose intravenous methylprednisolone. TCR Vbeta CDR3 sequencing of 120 to 150 peripheral blood samples (over 40 ophthalmopathy, 75 or so hyperthyroidism and roughly 17 progressor patients) is reported in the paper.

TCR beta CDR3 regions were amplified from RNA transcripts. The first round of RT-PCR for the TCR CDR3 was performed with the HTBI primer set and the Qiagen OneStep RT-PCR kit. Libraries were constructed in a second round of multiplex PCR, after which size selection and purification were carried out. The libraries were sequenced on an Illumina HiSeq2000 using paired-end 100 bp reads. The original methods were these. Raw data were processed with SOAPnuke, discarding reads with adapters, uncalled bases, mean Phred below 15, or no exact constant-primer or identifier match. High-quality paired reads were merged using COPE v1.2.5, and each unique nucleotide sequence was defined as a clonotype. Clonotypes were aligned to IMGT TRBV, TRBD and TRBJ reference segments using MiTCR v1.1. Only V-J combinations with frequency above 0.0001, covering 99% to 99.2% of repertoires, were analysed. A TCS score was defined as the ratio between F50 (clonal expansion) and ExV (chaos), using BLOSUM62-based TCRdist between CDR3 peptides within each V-J. Welch's t-statistics and random forest reduced roughly 540 V-J features to about 12, which were used in a naive Bayes classifier (R e1071). TCRdb passed the public sequencing reads through fastp at Q25 and MiXCR, retaining productive beta sequences. Records with the same CDR3 protein are collapsed into one entry carrying the most frequent genes and DNA. The V and J calls here are based on TCRdb, not the publication. The sample has about 640,000 distinct CDR3 sequences on record, roughly 20% of them singletons. 30% to 40% of the sample lies in the top ten.

Clipping removes 1 base from V and 5 bases from J, with 3 as the unmatched junction base count. Inclusive of the bounding cysteine and phenylalanine, the CDR3 is 16 residues long. Kept here is only the CDR3 DNA, which spans 48 bases and is read in frame from base 1. The germline V gene specifies ENHRY as CDR1 and SYGVKD as CDR2. Overall study outcomes, separate from this receptor: A 13 V-J signature model separated ophthalmopathy from stable hyperthyroidism, with approximately 87% sensitivity and 81.08% specificity in cross-validation and 80%/75% in testing. Most expanded thyroid clonotypes (frequency above 0.001) were also detected in blood, suggesting blood repertoires may reflect thyroid immune responses. No statistical method was used to set the sample size in advance, and investigators knew the group allocation. In validation, the model predicted progression to ophthalmopathy with 55% to 71% sensitivity and roughly 75% specificity, a median of about 6 months before onset.

Moderately to severely active disease, a Clinical Activity Score of at least 3, a NOSPECS grade of at least 4, and a duration under 3 months were present in ophthalmopathy patients. Any patient with an uncontrolled infection, another autoimmune disease, pregnancy or lactation was excluded. Diagnoses were established on the basis of clinical symptoms, serum thyroxine and TRAb, thyroid ultrasound, and orbital computed tomography. Ficoll-Paque density gradient centrifugation was used to isolate PBMCs from approximately 10 ml of fresh peripheral blood. Trizol reagent was used to extract total RNA, and RNA quality was then checked on an Agilent 2100 Bioanalyzer. This clonotype was detected a few times. Its antigen remains unidentified. Per-base quality was not reported, and no clone a single base away is much larger than it.

This TCR was sampled from a man aged 25 to 45 with Graves' ophthalmopathy. Recombination joined TRBV10-3 with TRBJ2-2; 11 bases in the middle match TRBD2. Sequencing was performed on blood. The sequenced DNA: TGTGCCATCAGTGAGTGGTCTAGCGGGAGGACCGGGGAGCTGTTTTTT. Its protein product is CAISEWSSGRTGELFF.